The clone carrying this T cell receptor (beta chain) occurred a few times. What it binds is not known. The sample belongs to a study of T cells after yellow fever vaccination. CDR3 length: 15 residues. Germline CDR1 KGHDR, CDR2 SFDVKD. V was pared by 9 bases and J by 1 base, with 15 bases between. Study-wide points: Repertoires obtained by FACS sorting could include abundant clonotypes that entered as contaminants from the bulk population. A minor fraction of clonotypes spanned both CD4 and CD8 compartments. Weaker, the secondary response peaked sooner, at day 5 versus 15.

TCRdb redid the calling of the 5' RACE reads with MiXCR, one entry per CDR3 protein. Among hundreds of thousands of distinct CDR3 sequences listed, under 15% were seen once. The TCR comes from a man younger than 35 who received the YFV17D yellow fever vaccine. The sequences come from CD4+ T cells sorted from PBMCs, collected 15 days after the yellow fever booster vaccination. The chain combines TRBV24-1 with TRBJ1-5, with a possible D match to TRBD1 (5 bases). CDR3 sequence (DNA): TGTGCCACCCGGGGGGGGGGACGGAGCAATCAGCCCCAGCATTTT. This gives the protein CATRGGGRSNQPQHF.